These 9 T cell receptor beta chains share one sample of origin, sequenced in a study of blood T cell repertoires in COVID-19. TCRdb's table, derived via immunoSEQ multiplex PCR, lists solely in-frame clones and lacks some. The data show fewer than 20,000 clones, around 92% seen once. The sample was peripheral blood. The receptors here all came from a human donor in a cohort sampled during active COVID-19.

The rearrangement joins TRBV27 to TRBJ2-7; D might be TRBD2 (6 bases). CDR3 length: 13 residues. From germline, CDR1 is MNHEY and CDR2 SMNVEV (reference sequence). Trimming took 5 bases from V and 4 from J, leaving 12 bases between them. CDR3 sequence reads: CASSRRGSYEQYF. The CDR3 coding sequence is TGTGCCAGCAGTCGGCGGGGTTCTTACGAGCAGTACTTC.

The V call is TRBV10-2, the J call TRBJ2-7; D unclear. CDR1 and CDR2 (germline): WSHSY, SAAADI. CDR3 size: 14 residues. Trimming took off 1 base at V and 0 bases at J, with 7 bases between the two ends. The CDR3 nucleotides read TGCGCCAGCAGTGAGTTTCCAGACTCCTACGAGCAGTACTTC. This codes for CASSEFPDSYEQYF.

The sample holds one count of this clone. CDR3 sequence: CASRGQGAWGYTF. The CDR3 DNA reads TGTGCCAGCAGGGGACAGGGGGCTTGGGGCTACACCTTC. V is TRBV27 and J is TRBJ1-2; 12 bases align to TRBD1. Germline loops: CDR1 MNHEY, CDR2 SMNVEV (reference sequence). The CDR3 is 13 amino acids. Germline trimming cut 6 bases from V and 8 bases from J; bases unmatched to any gene: 4.

The chain joins TRBV24-1 to TRBJ1-2, with D tentatively TRBD1 (5 bases). Germline-derived CDR1 and CDR2 are KGHDR and SFDVKD. The ends were cut back, 0 bases at V and 5 bases at J, with 9 bases in the middle. The CDR3 consists of 14 residues. The CDR3 loop reads CATSDLTRDYGYTF. The CDR3 coding sequence is TGTGCCACCAGTGATTTGACCAGGGATTATGGCTACACCTTC.

The CDR3 sequence is CSASKRTVKEETQYF. As DNA, the CDR3 is TGCAGTGCTAGTAAGCGGACGGTGAAGGAAGAGACCCAGTACTTC. This chain connects TRBV20-1 to TRBJ2-5; perhaps TRBD2 as D (5 bases). Trimming pared 3 bases from V and 3 bases from J, leaving 17 bases between. CDR1 and CDR2 from the germline V gene are DFQATT and SNEGSKA (reference sequence). The CDR3 is 15 amino acids.

The chain joins TRBV24-1 to TRBJ2-5; 8 nucleotides line up with TRBD1. The J segment lost 9 bases and the V segment lost 3 bases, leaving 11 bases of the junction unmatched. This CDR3 contains 15 residues. The germline gives CDR1 KGHDR, CDR2 SFDVKD. DNA for the CDR3: TGTGCCACCAGTGATCCTAGGACAGGGCTGGGGGCCCAGTACTTC. Its protein product is CATSDPRTGLGAQYF.

The chain recombines TRBV6-5 with TRBJ1-5, with 7 bases fitting TRBD1. This CDR3 region has 12 residues. V trimming: 6 bases; J trimming: 9 bases; junction bases outside the gene matches: 5. The germline gives CDR1 MNHEY, CDR2 SVGAGI. Written as DNA, the CDR3 is TGTGCCAGCAGCCAGGGGGTTCGGCCCCAGCATTTT. Translation gives CASSQGVRPQHF.

The J gene is TRBJ1-1, the V gene TRBV19; 7 bases map to TRBD1. Germline trimming cut 5 bases from V and 1 base from J; bases unmatched to any gene: 7. Germline V gene sequence: CDR1 LNHDA, CDR2 SQIVND (reference sequence). The CDR3 is 15 residues long. The CDR3 reads CASSGRDSPNTEAFF. In DNA form, the CDR3 reads TGTGCCAGTAGTGGCCGGGACAGTCCGAACACTGAAGCTTTCTTT.

This chain connects TRBV5-1 to TRBJ2-7; maybe TRBD1 (5 bases). The CDR3 runs 11 residues. Germline-derived CDR1 and CDR2 are SGHRS and YFSETQ. Trimming cost V 5 bases and J 7 bases, with 10 bases left between them. The CDR3 DNA sequence: TGCGCCAGCAGTACAGGACGGGAGCAGTACTTC. Amino acids: CASSTGREQYF. The whole variable domain, filled in from reference TRBV5-1 and TRBJ2-7, reads KAGVTQTPRYLIKTRGQQVTLSCSPISGHRSVSWYQQTPGQGLQFLFEYFSETQRNKGNFPGRFSGRQFSNSRSEMNVSTLELGDSALYLCASSTGREQYFGPGTRLTVT.